These 3 T cell receptor beta chains were sequenced from one sample in a study of human T cells and chemical hapten exposure. TCRdb reprocessed the RACE reads with MiXCR, giving one entry per CDR3 protein. The sample holds over 40,000 distinct CDR3 sequences; less than 4% are singletons and the top ten take 6.7%. Time point given: patch test 2, 6 weeks after DPC sensitization. Treatment meaning: therapeutic diphenylcyclopropenone sensitization with weekly scalp DPC. This material consisted of whole blood, taken in connection with sensitization to the hapten diphenylcyclopropenone (DPC). These receptors originate from a man aged 35 to 55 with alopecia areata. Some clones in this sample may be carry-over from other donors' samples.

This clonotype was observed a few times. The chain uses TRBV7-9 and TRBJ2-1; TRBD2 aligns across 8 bases. V lost 5 bases, J lost 2 bases, and 11 bases stayed unmatched. The CDR3 is 17 residues long. From germline, CDR1 is SEHNR and CDR2 FQNEAQ (reference sequence). DNA for the CDR3: TGTGCCAGCAGCACCCCTGCCGGGACTAGGGCCTACAATGAGCAGTTCTTC. It yields the protein CASSTPAGTRAYNEQFF.

This clonotype was observed at least ten times. The DNA of the CDR3 is TGCGCCAGCAGCTTCGGCGGTCTAGCGGGAGTTTTCTCCTACAATGAGCAGTTCTTC. Translation gives CASSFGGLAGVFSYNEQFF. The chain combines TRBV5-1 with TRBJ2-1; 10 bases are a match to TRBD2. Germline CDR1 and CDR2: SGHRS and YFSETQ. With 2 bases clipped from V and 0 bases from J, the junction kept 11 bases outside the gene matches. The CDR3 covers 19 residues.

CDR3 region: CASRPTGGGYEQYF. The CDR3 coding sequence is TGTGCCAGCAGACCAACAGGGGGCGGCTACGAGCAGTACTTC. The chain uses TRBV7-9 and TRBJ2-7; 9 bases align to TRBD1. V shed 6 bases, J shed 3 bases, and the junction held 6 bases outside the gene matches. Germline V lookup: CDR1 SEHNR, CDR2 FQNEAQ (reference sequence). This CDR3 spans 14 amino acids.